These 32 T cell receptor beta chains were sequenced from one sample in a study of cytomegalovirus exposure and HLA in healthy donors. Vbeta (60) and Jbeta (13) primers were used in the PCR. Sequencing used immunoSEQ multiplex PCR; TCRdb keeps in-frame clones, though not all of them. The sample records tens of thousands of clones, about 71% being singletons. Sequenced: PBMCs. The origin of the receptors is a man aged 55 to 70 in good health and CMV-seropositive.

The V gene is TRBV5-4, the J gene TRBJ1-1; possible D gene TRBD1, 5 bases. This CDR3 region has 14 residues. Germline lookup yields CDR1 SGHNT and CDR2 YYREEE (reference sequence). V was clipped by 0 bases and J by 1 base, with 7 bases between them. The CDR3 DNA is TGTGCCAGCAGCTTGGTAGGGGCGAACACTGAAGCTTTCTTT. This translates into CASSLVGANTEAFF.

The V gene is TRBV6-6, the J gene TRBJ2-7; 7 positions match TRBD1. This CDR3 region has 16 residues. The germline gives CDR1 MNHNY, CDR2 SVGAGI (reference sequence). The J segment lost 1 base and the V segment lost 2 bases, leaving 8 bases of the junction unmatched. The CDR3 DNA reads TGTGCCAGCAGTTACCCGGTGACAGGGTCATCCTACGAGCAGTACTTC. This encodes CASSYPVTGSSYEQYF.

The rearrangement links TRBV2 to TRBJ2-7, with 10 positions matching TRBD2. V was clipped by 7 bases and J by 0 bases; unmatched bases: 12. The CDR3 spans 17 residues. Germline CDR1 reads SNHLY; CDR2 reads FYNNEI. CDR3 DNA sequence: TGTGCCAGCATTCCCACTAGCGGGGTCACAAGCTCCTACGAGCAGTACTTC. The encoded protein is CASIPTSGVTSSYEQYF.

This chain connects TRBV10-1 to TRBJ2-7, with D tentatively TRBD2 (6 bases). The CDR3 consists of 18 residues. Trimming stripped 5 bases from V and 0 bases from J, with 23 bases between. Germline V gives CDR1 WNHNN, CDR2 SYGVQD (reference sequence). For the CDR3, the DNA is TGCGCCAGCAGTCCGGGTTTTGACATCCGGGAGTCCTCCTACGAGCAGTACTTC. Amino acids: CASSPGFDIRESSYEQYF.

The chain uses TRBV19 and TRBJ2-1, with D possibly TRBD1 on 5 matching bases. Germline V gene data show CDR1 as LNHDA and CDR2 as SQIVND (reference sequence). With 3 bases removed from V and 3 bases from J, the gap between germline ends came to 12 bases. This CDR3 has 15 residues. In DNA form, the CDR3 reads TGTGCCAGTAGTATTTCGGCAGGGCACTACAATGAGCAGTTCTTC. It translates to CASSISAGHYNEQFF.

The gene calls are TRBV5-8 and TRBJ1-2, with 8 bases lining up with TRBD1. V lost 1 base and J lost 4; bases outside the gene matches: 9. This CDR3 contains 16 residues. The germline V gene encodes CDR1 SGHTS and CDR2 YDEGEE. CDR3 sequence: CASSLTTGEFSYGYTF. The CDR3 coding sequence is TGTGCCAGCAGCTTGACGACAGGGGAGTTTTCCTATGGCTACACCTTC.

The chain combines TRBV6-5 with TRBJ2-3; D is possibly TRBD2 (5 bases). The CDR3 sequence is 15 residues long. Germline CDR1 reads MNHEY; CDR2 reads SVGAGI. With 0 bases removed from V and 3 bases from J, the gap between germline ends came to 10 bases. CDR3 protein: CASSYSGVSTDTQYF. CDR3 bases: TGTGCCAGCAGTTACTCCGGGGTATCGACAGATACGCAGTATTTT.

This clone was seen once. The chain combines TRBV13 with TRBJ2-1; the match to TRBD2 covers 9 bases. Per the germline V gene, CDR1 is PRHDT and CDR2 is FYEKMQ (reference sequence). Unmatched junction bases numbered 12, after V lost 5 bases and J lost 7 bases. The CDR3 length is 16 residues. The CDR3: CASSDGLAREGNEQFF. CDR3 coding DNA: TGTGCCAGCAGCGATGGACTAGCGCGCGAAGGGAATGAGCAGTTCTTC.

The genes are TRBV7-6 and TRBJ2-3, with TRBD2 identical over 9 bases. V was pared by 6 bases and J by 2 bases, with 12 bases of the junction left unmatched. The CDR3 consists of 17 residues. CDR1 and CDR2 (germline): SGHVS, FNYEAQ. CDR3 amino acids: CASSSGPAGGDTDTQYF. The CDR3 region has the DNA TGTGCCAGCAGTTCCGGACCGGCGGGGGGGGACACAGATACGCAGTATTTT.

The V and J genes are TRBV29-1 and TRBJ1-2; D is possibly TRBD1 (5 bases). CDR1 is SQVTM and CDR2 is ANQGSEA in the germline V gene. This CDR3 is built from 13 residues. V shed 2 bases and J shed 0 bases, with 7 bases lying between them. This CDR3 reads CSVERGSNYGYTF. CDR3 bases: TGCAGCGTTGAAAGGGGATCTAACTATGGCTACACCTTC.

This chain connects TRBV27 to TRBJ2-1; TRBD2 is a possible D gene (5 bases). The germline V gene has CDR1 MNHEY and CDR2 SMNVEV (reference sequence). The CDR3 loop spans 11 amino acids. V was pared by 11 bases and J by 6 bases, with 11 bases between. The CDR3 DNA sequence: TGTGCCGTGGAGGTACCCAATGAGCAGTTCTTC. Residues: CAVEVPNEQFF.

This clone was picked up a small number of times. CDR3 sequence reads: CASSFEERNSPLHF. The CDR3 bases are TGTGCCAGCAGCTTCGAGGAGAGAAATTCACCCCTCCACTTT. This chain connects TRBV7-9 to TRBJ1-6; D call uncertain. CDR3 length: 14 residues. Trimming cost V 3 bases and J 7 bases, with 10 bases left between them. Germline V lookup: CDR1 SEHNR, CDR2 FQNEAQ (reference sequence).

Only a few counts were recorded for this clone. This sequence joins TRBV27 and TRBJ1-1, with D perhaps matching TRBD1 (5 bases). The V and J ends lost 7 bases and 2 bases respectively, with 14 bases between them. The germline V gene encodes CDR1 MNHEY and CDR2 SMNVEV (reference sequence). This CDR3 contains 14 residues. The CDR3 loop reads CASMGGELNTEAFF. The CDR3 nucleotides are TGTGCCAGCATGGGGGGGGAACTAAACACTGAAGCTTTCTTT.

This clone has just one count. V gene TRBV5-1 combines with J gene TRBJ2-1, with 9 bases matching TRBD2. The trim removed 4 bases at V and 9 bases at J, leaving 8 bases unmatched. Germline V gene lookup returns CDR1 SGHRS and CDR2 YFSETQ. The CDR3 loop spans 14 amino acids. The CDR3 sequence: CASSVRTSEVEQFF. CDR3 nucleotide sequence: TGCGCCAGCAGCGTGCGGACTAGCGAGGTTGAGCAGTTCTTC.

The CDR3 DNA reads TGTGCCAGCAGCTTAGGTACGGAACTAGCGGGAGGCTTTTACAATGAGCAGTTCTTC. This translates into CASSLGTELAGGFYNEQFF. The chain carries TRBV7-6 and TRBJ2-1; TRBD2 matches at 12 bases. With V trimmed by 1 base and J by 4 bases, 11 bases remained unmatched. The length of the CDR3 is 19 residues. Germline V gene data show CDR1 as SGHVS and CDR2 as FNYEAQ. The variable domain in full, completed from reference TRBV7-6 and TRBJ2-1, reads GAGVSQSPRYKVTKRGQDVALRCDPISGHVSLYWYRQALGQGPEFLTYFNYEAQQDKSGLPNDRFSAERPEGSISTLTIQRTEQRDSAMYRCASSLGTELAGGFYNEQFFGPGTRLTVL.

J is TRBJ2-5 and V is TRBV5-1, with TRBD2 matching 9 bases. This CDR3 spans 16 amino acids. Unmatched junction bases numbered 14, after V lost 7 bases and J lost 4 bases. Germline CDR1 SGHRS, CDR2 YFSETQ. The CDR3, as DNA: TGCGCCAGCTACATAATCCCCGGGACTAGCCCAGAGACCCAGTACTTC. This encodes CASYIIPGTSPETQYF.

The CDR3 here is CASSVRENTEAFF. CDR3 sequence (DNA): TGCGCCAGCAGTGTACGGGAGAACACTGAAGCTTTCTTT. The chain couples TRBV5-1 to TRBJ1-1; D is unresolved. The length of the CDR3 is 13 residues. The V and J ends lost 5 bases and 1 base respectively, with 9 bases between them. Germline lookup yields CDR1 SGHRS and CDR2 YFSETQ.

The J gene is TRBJ2-7, the V gene TRBV7-9; D unresolved. This CDR3 comprises 15 residues. Germline loops: CDR1 SEHNR, CDR2 FQNEAQ (reference sequence). Trimming cost V 1 base and J 2 bases, with 12 bases left between them. CDR3 DNA: TGTGCCAGCAGCTTAGAGACACAAGAAACCTACGAGCAGTACTTC. Residues: CASSLETQETYEQYF.

The rearrangement links TRBV5-6 to TRBJ2-3; TRBD2 matches at 12 bases. The CDR3 length is 15 residues. V lost 3 bases and J lost 7; bases outside the gene matches: 6. Per germline, CDR1 SGHDT and CDR2 YYEEEE. CDR3 sequence (DNA): TGTGCCAGCAGCTGGAGGACTAGCGGGGTCTATACGCAGTATTTT. This translates into CASSWRTSGVYTQYF.

The rearrangement uses TRBV5-1 and TRBJ2-3; no clear D. Germline loops: CDR1 SGHRS, CDR2 YFSETQ. V lost 4 bases to trimming and J lost 2 bases, with 14 bases between them. This CDR3 comprises 15 residues. The CDR3 nucleotides are TGCGCCAGCAGCCCCACCTCAACATACACAGATACGCAGTATTTT. It encodes CASSPTSTYTDTQYF.

V and J are TRBV7-6 and TRBJ1-6; D possibly corresponds to TRBD1 (5 bases). Germline-derived CDR1 and CDR2 are SGHVS and FNYEAQ. The CDR3 has 14 residues. Trimming pared 0 bases from V and 8 bases from J, leaving 8 bases between. CDR3 protein: CASSLAGRHSPLHF. The CDR3 DNA reads TGTGCCAGCAGCTTAGCGGGGCGACATTCACCCCTCCACTTT.

The J gene is TRBJ1-2, the V gene TRBV4-1, with D unclear. The CDR3 length is 16 residues. V dropped 0 bases and J dropped 8 bases, with 19 bases sitting between them. Germline loops: CDR1 MGHRA, CDR2 YSYEKL. The DNA of the CDR3 is TGCGCCAGCAGCCAAGAACCCGGAAACTTCGGGGAGGGCTACACCTTC. It is translated as CASSQEPGNFGEGYTF.

V usage is TRBV19 and J usage is TRBJ1-6; no definite D call. The germline gives CDR1 LNHDA, CDR2 SQIVND (reference sequence). The CDR3 runs to 12 residues. Trimming stripped 9 bases from V and 7 bases from J, with 10 bases between. The CDR3 sequence is CASRRENSPLHF. Written as DNA, the CDR3 is TGTGCCAGCCGACGGGAGAATTCACCCCTCCACTTT.

CDR3 sequence: CASSPGIGTTHTQYF. CDR3 DNA sequence: TGTGCCAGCAGCCCGGGCATCGGGACTACTCATACGCAGTATTTT. V gene TRBV5-6 combines with J gene TRBJ2-3; 7 bases agree with TRBD2. CDR1 and CDR2 (germline): SGHDT, YYEEEE. The CDR3 is 15 residues long. V lost 4 bases to trimming and J lost 7 bases; unmatched junction nucleotides: 12. The full variable domain, its missing parts supplied by reference TRBV5-6 and TRBJ2-3, is DAGVTQSPTHLIKTRGQQVTLRCSPKSGHDTVSWYQQALGQGPQFIFQYYEEEERQRGNFPDRFSGHQFPNYSSELNVNALLLGDSALYLCASSPGIGTTHTQYFGPGTRLTVL.

This chain joins TRBV5-1 and TRBJ2-3; weak D call: TRBD1 (6 bases). The CDR3 covers 15 residues. V was shortened by 0 bases and J by 1 base, with 9 bases between the two germline ends. Germline V lookup: CDR1 SGHRS, CDR2 YFSETQ. The CDR3 nucleotides are TGCGCCAGCAGCTTGGGGAACAGGGGCACAGATACGCAGTATTTT. Protein: CASSLGNRGTDTQYF.

This clone came up a few times. The CDR3 region is CASNPNFPGLGQETQYF. The CDR3 DNA reads TGTGCCAGCAACCCAAATTTCCCGGGACTTGGGCAAGAGACCCAGTACTTC. This chain links TRBV7-6 with TRBJ2-5, with TRBD2 as a possible D gene (6 bases). This CDR3 region has 17 residues. V lost 7 bases, J lost 2 bases, and 23 bases lay in between. Germline-derived CDR1 and CDR2 are SGHVS and FNYEAQ. Using reference TRBV7-6 and TRBJ2-5 for the parts outside the CDR3, the full variable domain is GAGVSQSPRYKVTKRGQDVALRCDPISGHVSLYWYRQALGQGPEFLTYFNYEAQQDKSGLPNDRFSAERPEGSISTLTIQRTEQRDSAMYRCASNPNFPGLGQETQYFGPGTRLLVL.

The chain is built from TRBV2 and TRBJ2-1; 8 bases line up with TRBD2. The CDR3 has 15 residues. J gave up 6 bases and V 2 bases, and 6 bases lay outside the gene matches. From germline, CDR1 is SNHLY and CDR2 FYNNEI. The CDR3 sequence: CASSEWQLAGNEQFF. Written as DNA, the CDR3 is TGTGCCAGCAGTGAATGGCAGCTAGCGGGCAATGAGCAGTTCTTC.

J is TRBJ2-1 and V is TRBV11-2; 7 bases fit TRBD2. The ends lost 7 bases at V and 0 bases at J; junction bases unmatched: 9. The CDR3 runs 16 residues. Germline assignment: CDR1 SGHAT and CDR2 FQNNGV. Written as DNA, the CDR3 is TGTGCCAGCACCTCTCTTAGGACTAGCTCCTACAATGAGCAGTTCTTC. This gives the protein CASTSLRTSSYNEQFF.

The chain combines TRBV28 with TRBJ1-5, with 7 bases fitting TRBD1. Trimming cost V 6 bases and J 0 bases; bases outside gene matches: 8. This CDR3 spans 16 amino acids. Looked up from germline, CDR1 is MDHEN and CDR2 is SYDVKM. The CDR3 DNA reads TGTGCCAGCAGCCCAAGCACAGGGGTTAGCAATCAGCCCCAGCATTTT. Residues: CASSPSTGVSNQPQHF. Full variable domain (outside the CDR3, taken from reference TRBV28 and TRBJ1-5): DVKVTQSSRYLVKRTGEKVFLECVQDMDHENMFWYRQDPGLGLRLIYFSYDVKMKEKGDIPEGYSVSREKKERFSLILESASTNQTSMYLCASSPSTGVSNQPQHFGDGTRLSIL.

The chain combines TRBV27 with TRBJ1-2; D gene uncertain. The V gene lost 2 bases and the J gene lost 2 bases, with 12 bases spanning the gap. The CDR3 is made up of 15 amino acids. CDR1 is MNHEY, CDR2 SMNVEV, per germline (reference sequence). DNA for the CDR3: TGTGCCAGCAGTTTAACAGCCATAACGAACTATGGCTACACCTTC. Its protein product is CASSLTAITNYGYTF.

The V gene is TRBV6-6, the J gene TRBJ2-1; the match to TRBD1 covers 7 bases. Trimming at V came to 6 bases and at J to 4 bases, leaving 9 bases not matched to a gene. This CDR3 contains 15 residues. The germline V gene has CDR1 MNHNY and CDR2 SVGAGI (reference sequence). CDR3 amino acids: CASRNRDSVYNEQFF. For the CDR3, the DNA is TGTGCCAGCAGAAACCGGGACAGTGTATACAATGAGCAGTTCTTC.

This clone was seen only once. This rearrangement joins TRBV18 to TRBJ2-2; no firm D call. V lost 0 bases and J lost 5, with 7 bases in between. CDR3 size: 14 residues. Germline lookup yields CDR1 KGHSH and CDR2 LQKENI. The CDR3 reads CASSPPRRTGELFF. CDR3 nucleotide sequence: TGTGCCAGCTCACCACCGAGGAGAACCGGGGAGCTGTTTTTT.